The text below deals with one TCR beta chain. The data originate from a study of blood T cell repertoires in COVID-19. Study overall: Both acute and convalescent COVID-19 samples were obtained from the United States, Italy and Spain. T cells, B-cell-depleted T cells, or PBMCs supplied cDNA or gDNA.

Per the original methods: Amplified reference gene primers provided the basis for estimating nucleated cell counts. Here immunoSEQ multiplex PCR was the method, and the copy in TCRdb shows in-frame clones only, minus some. That table furnishes V, J and clone size, whereas the DNA furnished D and trimming. The sample carries around 230,000 clones, approximately 83% recorded once. The CDR3 extends over 11 amino acids. V was clipped by 6 bases and J by 15 bases; unmatched bases: 7. The receptor comes from a man aged 35 to 55 with acute or convalescent COVID-19. V gene TRBV12-3 or TRBV12-4 combines with J gene TRBJ2-1; TRBD2 aligns across 8 bases. Sequencing used peripheral blood. The CDR3 protein is CASRRGGFVFF. For the CDR3, the DNA is TGTGCCAGCAGACGGGGGGGGTTCGTGTTCTTC.